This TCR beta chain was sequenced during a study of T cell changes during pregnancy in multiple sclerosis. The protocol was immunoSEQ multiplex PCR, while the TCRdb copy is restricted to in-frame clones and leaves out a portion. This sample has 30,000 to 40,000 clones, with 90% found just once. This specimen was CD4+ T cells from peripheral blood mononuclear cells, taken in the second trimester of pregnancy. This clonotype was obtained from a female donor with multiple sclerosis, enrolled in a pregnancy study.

CDR3 DNA: TGTGCCAGCAGTTTCTACCGAAACAATGAGCAGTTCTTC. Its protein is CASSFYRNNEQFF. The rearrangement uses TRBV27 and TRBJ2-1; the D is unclear. Germline loops: CDR1 MNHEY, CDR2 SMNVEV (reference sequence). Trimming pared 3 bases from V and 5 bases from J, leaving 8 bases between. The CDR3 has 13 residues.